This T cell receptor beta chain was sequenced for a study of cytomegalovirus exposure and HLA in healthy donors. General study points: An analysis done earlier found most TCR beta V segments productive about 87% or about 30% of the time. Later analysis identified around 15,000 TCR beta sequences associated with HLA alleles, using a false discovery rate threshold of 0.05. The authors later found TCR association rates varying by HLA locus, with DRB1 most and HLA-C fewest.

Details on this clone: Its cognate antigen is unknown.

V trimming: 0 bases; J trimming: 4 bases; junction bases outside the gene matches: 11. The germline V gene has CDR1 SGHRS and CDR2 YFSETQ. The CDR3 is 17 residues long. PCR employed 60 Vbeta and 13 Jbeta primers. The method was immunoSEQ multiplex PCR; TCRdb's version includes in-frame clones alone and lacks a portion of them. The sample includes some 130,000 clones, roughly 78% seen only once; the top ten take 2.5% to 3.5%. The chain employs TRBV5-1 and TRBJ2-7; the match to TRBD1 covers 9 bases. The source of this sequence is a male donor in good health and CMV-seronegative. Sequencing was carried out using PBMCs. The CDR3 sequence: CASSLAMGQGVLYEQYF. CDR3 DNA sequence: TGCGCCAGCAGCTTGGCAATGGGACAGGGCGTACTGTACGAGCAGTACTTC.